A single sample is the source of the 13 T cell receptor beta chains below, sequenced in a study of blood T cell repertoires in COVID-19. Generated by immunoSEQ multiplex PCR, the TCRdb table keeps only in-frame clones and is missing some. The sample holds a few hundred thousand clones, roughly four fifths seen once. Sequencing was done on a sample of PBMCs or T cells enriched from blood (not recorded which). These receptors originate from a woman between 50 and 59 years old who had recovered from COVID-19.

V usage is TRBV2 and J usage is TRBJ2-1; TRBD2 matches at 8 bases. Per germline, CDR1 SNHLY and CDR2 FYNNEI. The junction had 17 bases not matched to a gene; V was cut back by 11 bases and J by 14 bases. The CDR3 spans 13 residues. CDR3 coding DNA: TGTGCCTCCTTGGAGGGACTAGGTTTTAGGGAGTTCTTC. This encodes CASLEGLGFREFF.

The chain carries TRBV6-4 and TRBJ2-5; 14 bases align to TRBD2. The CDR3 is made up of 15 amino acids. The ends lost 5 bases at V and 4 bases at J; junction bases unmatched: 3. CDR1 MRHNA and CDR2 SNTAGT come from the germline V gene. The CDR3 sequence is CASSMGLAGAETQYF. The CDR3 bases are TGTGCCAGCAGTATGGGACTAGCGGGAGCAGAGACCCAGTACTTC.

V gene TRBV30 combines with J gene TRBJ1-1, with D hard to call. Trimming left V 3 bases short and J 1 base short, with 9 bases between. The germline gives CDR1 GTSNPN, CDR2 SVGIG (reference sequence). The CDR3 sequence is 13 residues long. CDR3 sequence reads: CAWSLYQNTEAFF. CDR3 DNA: TGTGCCTGGAGCCTATATCAGAACACTGAAGCTTTCTTT.

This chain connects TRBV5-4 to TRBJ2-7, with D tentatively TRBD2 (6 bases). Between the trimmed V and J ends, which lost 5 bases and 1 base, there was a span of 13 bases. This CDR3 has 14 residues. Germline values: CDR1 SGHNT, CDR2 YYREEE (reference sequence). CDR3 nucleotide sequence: TGTGCCAGCAGTTCCCCGGGACTTTCCTACGAGCAGTACTTC. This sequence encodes CASSSPGLSYEQYF.

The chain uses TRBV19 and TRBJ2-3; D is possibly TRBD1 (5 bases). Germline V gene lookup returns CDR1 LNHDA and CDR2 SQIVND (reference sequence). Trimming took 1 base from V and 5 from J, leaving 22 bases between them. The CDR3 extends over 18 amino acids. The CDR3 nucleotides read TGTGCCAGTAGTATAGGAATTAAGGCAGGGAATTTGGGAGATACGCAGTATTTT. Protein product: CASSIGIKAGNLGDTQYF.

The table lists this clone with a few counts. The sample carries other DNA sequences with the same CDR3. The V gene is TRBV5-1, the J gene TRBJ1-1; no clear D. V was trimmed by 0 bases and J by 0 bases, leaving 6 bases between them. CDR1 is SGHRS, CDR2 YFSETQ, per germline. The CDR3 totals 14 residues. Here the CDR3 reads CASSLGGMNTEAFF. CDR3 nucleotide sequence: TGCGCCAGCAGCTTGGGCGGCATGAACACTGAAGCTTTCTTT.

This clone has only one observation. CDR3 nucleotide sequence: TGTGCCAGCTCAAGCCGGACTAGCGGGAGTTTTGGTAATGAGCAGTTCTTC. Translation gives CASSSRTSGSFGNEQFF. The V and J genes are TRBV18 and TRBJ2-1; 13 bases agree with TRBD2. Per germline, CDR1 KGHSH and CDR2 LQKENI. The V gene end was trimmed by 5 bases and the J gene end by 7 bases; junction bases not matched to a gene: 11. This CDR3 comprises 17 residues.

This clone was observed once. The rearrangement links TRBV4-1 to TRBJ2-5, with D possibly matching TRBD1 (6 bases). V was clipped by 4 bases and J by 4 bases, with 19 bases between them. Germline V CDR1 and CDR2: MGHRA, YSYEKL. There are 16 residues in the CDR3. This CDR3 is CASSPTQGQWAETQYF. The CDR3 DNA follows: TGCGCCAGCAGCCCGACACAGGGTCAGTGGGCAGAGACCCAGTACTTC.

CDR3 bases: TGTGCCAGCAATGGTAGCCCCAGGGGTGAGCAGTTCTTC. Its protein product is CASNGSPRGEQFF. The V call is TRBV2, the J call TRBJ2-1, with D tentatively TRBD1 (6 bases). The germline V gene has CDR1 SNHLY and CDR2 FYNNEI. Trimming shortened V by 7 bases and J by 9 bases, and 16 bases separated the two germline ends. The CDR3 sequence is 13 residues long. Full variable domain (remainder filled in from reference TRBV2 and TRBJ2-1): EPEVTQTPSHQVTQMGQEVILRCVPISNHLYFYWYRQILGQKVEFLVSFYNNEISEKSEIFDDQFSVERPDGSNFTLKIRSTKLEDSAMYFCASNGSPRGEQFFGPGTRLTVL.

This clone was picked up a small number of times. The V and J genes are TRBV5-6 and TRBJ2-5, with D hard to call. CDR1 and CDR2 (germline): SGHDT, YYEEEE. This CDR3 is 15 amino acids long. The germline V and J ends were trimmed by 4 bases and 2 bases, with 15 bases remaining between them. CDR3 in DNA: TGTGCCAGCAGCCTTGAACTAAACCTACAAGAGACCCAGTACTTC. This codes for CASSLELNLQETQYF.

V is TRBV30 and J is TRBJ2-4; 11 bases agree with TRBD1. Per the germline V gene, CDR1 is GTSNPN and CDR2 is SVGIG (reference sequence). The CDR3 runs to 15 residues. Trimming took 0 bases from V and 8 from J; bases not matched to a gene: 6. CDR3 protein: CAWSVQGTGGYIQYF. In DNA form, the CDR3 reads TGTGCCTGGAGTGTACAGGGGACAGGGGGATACATTCAGTACTTC.

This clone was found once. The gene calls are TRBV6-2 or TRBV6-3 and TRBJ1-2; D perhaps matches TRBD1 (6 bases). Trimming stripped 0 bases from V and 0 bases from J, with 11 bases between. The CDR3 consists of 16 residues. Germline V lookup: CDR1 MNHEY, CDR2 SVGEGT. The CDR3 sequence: CASSYSLDRANYGYTF. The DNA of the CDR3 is TGTGCCAGCAGTTACTCTTTGGACAGAGCTAACTATGGCTACACCTTC.

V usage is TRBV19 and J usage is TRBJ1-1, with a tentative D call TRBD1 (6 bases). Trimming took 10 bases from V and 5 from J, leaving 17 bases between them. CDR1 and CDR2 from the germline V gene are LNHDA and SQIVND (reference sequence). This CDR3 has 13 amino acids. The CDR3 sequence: CATQDSTRTEAFF. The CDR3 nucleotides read TGTGCCACCCAGGACAGCACCCGAACTGAAGCTTTCTTT.